The 25 T cell receptor beta chains below come from one sample, sequenced in a study of CD8 T cells in Susac syndrome. With random hexamers, 0.5 to 1 ug RNA was reverse transcribed. Each CDR3 protein is one row after TCRdb ran MiXCR on the immunoSEQ multiplex PCR reads. This table holds 150,000 to 200,000 distinct CDR3 sequences, about 91% found once. The sample was CD4+ T cells from PBMCs. The origin of the receptors is a human donor with Susac syndrome.

This clonotype was recorded once. The rearrangement uses TRBV20-1 and TRBJ2-1, with D possibly matching TRBD2 (5 bases). Looked up from germline, CDR1 is DFQATT and CDR2 is SNEGSKA (reference sequence). The CDR3 is 13 amino acids. The V end lost 6 bases, the J end lost 7 bases, and 16 bases lay between the germline ends. The CDR3 DNA is TGCAGTGCCCCTAGGGAATCGGGGAATGAGCAGTTCTTC. It codes for CSAPRESGNEQFF.

V is TRBV7-8 and J is TRBJ1-2, with 7 bases aligning to TRBD1. Germline V lookup: CDR1 SGHVS, CDR2 FQNEAQ. Trimming removed 4 bases from V and 3 bases from J; junction bases left unmatched: 11. This CDR3 has 16 amino acids. The CDR3 DNA follows: TGTGCCAGCAGCTCCCGAGGACAGGCTTGGGACTATGGCTACACCTTC. Translation: CASSSRGQAWDYGYTF. Looking up the rest from reference TRBV7-8 and TRBJ1-2 gives the full variable domain: GAGVSQSPRYKVAKRGQDVALRCDPISGHVSLFWYQQALGQGPEFLTYFQNEAQLDKSGLPSDRFFAERPEGSVSTLKIQRTQQEDSAVYLCASSSRGQAWDYGYTFGSGTRLTVV.

This chain uses TRBV20-1 with TRBJ2-2; TRBD2 aligns across 8 bases. Germline-derived CDR1 and CDR2 are DFQATT and SNEGSKA (reference sequence). The CDR3 runs to 16 residues. V dropped 0 bases and J dropped 8; count of bases not matched to a gene: 11. The CDR3, as DNA: TGCAGTGCTAGAGATATGGCGGGGGGTTCTCTGGGGGAGCTGTTTTTT. Translated, it gives CSARDMAGGSLGELFF.

The V and J genes are TRBV6-6 and TRBJ2-1, with D tentatively TRBD2 (5 bases). Trimming cost V 2 bases and J 4 bases, with 9 bases left between them. Germline V lookup: CDR1 MNHNY, CDR2 SVGAGI (reference sequence). This CDR3 is 14 amino acids long. The CDR3 sequence: CASSYRRTYNEQFF. Here the CDR3 DNA reads TGTGCCAGCAGTTACCGTCGGACTTACAATGAGCAGTTCTTC.

The rearrangement links TRBV6-1 to TRBJ1-6, with a possible D match to TRBD1 (5 bases). The germline gives CDR1 MNHNS, CDR2 SASEGT. This CDR3 region has 16 residues. Trimming took 6 bases from V and 7 from J, leaving 19 bases between them. For the CDR3, the DNA is TGTGCCAGCAGGGAAACCGGCGTGGGGGAAAATTCACCCCTCCACTTT. As protein: CASRETGVGENSPLHF.

The rearrangement uses TRBV7-2 and TRBJ2-2; 15 nucleotides line up with TRBD2. V lost 5 bases and J lost 3; bases outside the gene matches: 7. This CDR3 is 18 amino acids long. Looked up from germline, CDR1 is SGHTA and CDR2 is FQGNSA. As DNA, the CDR3 is TGTGCCAGCAGCACCCAAGGACTAGCGGGGGGGTACACCGGGGAGCTGTTTTTT. It is translated as CASSTQGLAGGYTGELFF.

V usage is TRBV18 and J usage is TRBJ2-5; D tentatively fits TRBD1 or TRBD2 (5 bases each). CDR1 KGHSH and CDR2 LQKENI come from the germline V gene. The CDR3 covers 15 residues. V dropped 0 bases and J dropped 1 base, with 9 bases sitting between them. Written as DNA, the CDR3 is TGTGCCAGCTCACCACCGGGGCTAGCCCAAGAGACCCAGTACTTC. Translating gives CASSPPGLAQETQYF.

The chain links TRBV9 to TRBJ1-1; D ambiguous. Germline lookup yields CDR1 SGDLS and CDR2 YYNGEE. V dropped 0 bases and J dropped 1 base, with 10 bases sitting between them. The CDR3 has 15 amino acids. CDR3: CASSVAVGKNTEAFF. The CDR3, as DNA: TGTGCCAGCAGCGTAGCGGTGGGGAAGAACACTGAAGCTTTCTTT.

This clonotype was recorded once. The chain uses TRBV12-3 or TRBV12-4 and TRBJ2-7; D may be TRBD1 or TRBD2 (5 bases each). V lost 4 bases and J lost 2, with 12 bases in between. This CDR3 has 14 amino acids. DNA of the CDR3: TGTGCCAGCAGTTCCGGGACGGCTACCTACGAGCAGTACTTC. Amino acids: CASSSGTATYEQYF.

The chain links TRBV2 to TRBJ2-6; D is ambiguous. Trimming stripped 0 bases from V and 0 bases from J, with 9 bases between. This CDR3 is 17 amino acids long. Germline V lookup: CDR1 SNHLY, CDR2 FYNNEI. This chain's CDR3 is CASSEAGNLSGANVLTF. CDR3 in DNA: TGTGCCAGCAGTGAAGCGGGGAACCTCTCTGGGGCCAACGTCCTGACTTTC.

The rearrangement uses TRBV19 and TRBJ1-2; D call uncertain. The CDR3 length is 14 residues. V dropped 3 bases and J dropped 1 base, with 9 bases sitting between them. Per germline, CDR1 LNHDA and CDR2 SQIVND (reference sequence). CDR3 protein: CASSMVGSNYGYTF. The DNA for the CDR3 is TGTGCCAGTAGTATGGTCGGGAGTAACTATGGCTACACCTTC.

The chain has TRBV18 and TRBJ2-3, with no clear D. Germline assignment: CDR1 KGHSH and CDR2 LQKENI. V lost 3 bases and J 0 bases, leaving 7 bases between the germline ends. The CDR3 runs 14 residues. The CDR3 nucleotides read TGTGCCAGCTCACCGACGTATAGCACAGATACGCAGTATTTT. Translating it yields CASSPTYSTDTQYF.

This clonotype has just one count. CDR3 residues: CASSLRDASYEQYF. CDR3 bases: TGTGCCAGTAGTCTCCGGGACGCCTCCTACGAGCAGTACTTC. The J gene is TRBJ2-7, the V gene TRBV19; possibly TRBD1 or TRBD2 for D (5 bases each). Trimming shortened V by 5 bases and J by 0 bases, and 11 bases separated the two germline ends. This CDR3 has 14 residues. Germline assignment: CDR1 LNHDA and CDR2 SQIVND (reference sequence).

The chain joins TRBV5-1 to TRBJ1-1; D possibly corresponds to TRBD1 (6 bases). Germline-derived CDR1 and CDR2 are SGHRS and YFSETQ. The V end lost 4 bases, the J end lost 4 bases, and 14 bases lay between the germline ends. The CDR3 has 14 residues. Here the CDR3 reads CASSTQGGITEAFF. CDR3 nucleotide sequence: TGCGCCAGCAGCACACAGGGTGGGATCACTGAAGCTTTCTTT.

The J gene is TRBJ2-7, the V gene TRBV29-1; 10 bases align to TRBD2. Unmatched junction bases numbered 1, after V lost 3 bases and J lost 2 bases. The CDR3 totals 13 residues. The V gene's germline CDR1 is SQVTM and CDR2 ANQGSEA. The CDR3 loop reads CSVDSGRAYEQYF. The CDR3, as DNA: TGCAGCGTTGACAGCGGGAGGGCCTACGAGCAGTACTTC.

The chain recombines TRBV19 with TRBJ1-5; D gene uncertain. The CDR3 contains 14 residues. The germline V gene encodes CDR1 LNHDA and CDR2 SQIVND (reference sequence). The V end was cut by 7 bases, the J end by 1 base, with 11 bases between. CDR3 in DNA: TGTGCCAGTAAGGCCCTGGAGAGCAATCAGCCCCAGCATTTT. It encodes CASKALESNQPQHF.

This rearrangement joins TRBV6-5 to TRBJ2-5, with 8 positions matching TRBD2. Per the germline V gene, CDR1 is MNHEY and CDR2 is SVGAGI. Losses at the gene ends were 0 bases for V and 2 bases for J; bases not matched to a gene: 11. CDR3 length equals 18 residues. The CDR3 nucleotides are TGTGCCAGCAGTTACTCGTTCTTAGCGGGGCCCCTACAAGAGACCCAGTACTTC. Amino acid sequence: CASSYSFLAGPLQETQYF.

The chain is built from TRBV15 and TRBJ2-3; D possibly corresponds to TRBD1 (5 bases). V lost 0 bases and J 5 bases, leaving 12 bases between the germline ends. Germline lookup yields CDR1 LNHNV and CDR2 YYDKDF (reference sequence). The CDR3 loop spans 15 amino acids. CDR3 region: CATSRDRVGEDTQYF. The CDR3 DNA is TGTGCCACCAGCAGAGATCGGGTAGGGGAAGATACGCAGTATTTT.

The chain links TRBV12-3 or TRBV12-4 to TRBJ1-1; a weak D match, TRBD1 (6 bases). Trimming took 5 bases from V and 3 from J, leaving 16 bases between them. This CDR3 is built from 15 residues. CDR3 protein: CASSLHWDIYTEAFF. The CDR3 DNA follows: TGTGCCAGCAGTCTCCACTGGGACATCTACACTGAAGCTTTCTTT.

The chain joins TRBV3-1 to TRBJ1-5; TRBD1 matches 8 bases. The CDR3 consists of 16 residues. V lost 4 bases to trimming and J lost 6 bases; unmatched junction nucleotides: 11. Germline assignment: CDR1 LGHDT and CDR2 YNNKEL (reference sequence). The CDR3 DNA is TGTGCCAGCAGCCCCTACGCTGGACAGGGTATTCAGCCCCAGCATTTT. Translation: CASSPYAGQGIQPQHF. The full variable domain, completed using reference TRBV3-1 and TRBJ1-5, is DTAVSQTPKYLVTQMGNDKSIKCEQNLGHDTMYWYKQDSKKFLKIMFSYNNKELIINETVPNRFSPKSPDKAHLNLHINSLELGDSAVYFCASSPYAGQGIQPQHFGDGTRLSIL.

This clonotype was detected once. V is TRBV20-1 and J is TRBJ1-5; 7 bases line up with TRBD1. This CDR3 spans 19 amino acids. Per germline, CDR1 DFQATT and CDR2 SNEGSKA (reference sequence). V was clipped by 3 bases and J by 0 bases; unmatched bases: 17. CDR3 region: CSARISWDSHNYSNQPQHF. The CDR3 bases are TGCAGTGCTAGGATTTCATGGGACAGTCACAATTATAGCAATCAGCCCCAGCATTTT.

The chain joins TRBV23-1 to TRBJ1-5, with TRBD1 as a possible D gene (5 bases). TRBV23-1 is marked as an open reading frame, function uncertain. V lost 4 bases to trimming and J lost 0 bases, with 10 bases between them. The CDR3 is made up of 15 amino acids. In nucleotides, the CDR3 is TGCGCCAGCAGTCCCGGACAAACTAGCAATCAGCCCCAGCATTTT. Its translation is CASSPGQTSNQPQHF.

V gene TRBV20-1 combines with J gene TRBJ1-3; D uncertain. The CDR3 loop spans 13 amino acids. In germline, CDR1 is DFQATT, CDR2 SNEGSKA (reference sequence). V lost 0 bases, J lost 6 bases, and 9 bases lay in between. CDR3 loop: CSARDMTTNTIYF. The CDR3 nucleotides are TGCAGTGCTAGAGACATGACTACAAACACCATATATTTT.

The rearrangement joins TRBV2 to TRBJ1-1, with a weak D call TRBD1 (5 bases). V lost 2 bases, J lost 2 bases, and 6 bases lay in between. Per germline, CDR1 SNHLY and CDR2 FYNNEI. The CDR3 consists of 13 residues. CDR3 nucleotide sequence: TGTGCCAGCAGTGAACAGGGAAACACTGAAGCTTTCTTT. This gives the protein CASSEQGNTEAFF.

The chain carries TRBV5-4 and TRBJ2-1, with TRBD1 as a possible D gene (5 bases). There are 16 residues in the CDR3. Germline-derived CDR1 and CDR2 are SGHNT and YYREEE (reference sequence). Trimming cost V 1 base and J 0 bases, with 11 bases left between them. CDR3 amino acids: CASSLWAQGSYNEQFF. CDR3 nucleotides: TGTGCCAGCAGCTTGTGGGCCCAGGGCTCCTACAATGAGCAGTTCTTC.